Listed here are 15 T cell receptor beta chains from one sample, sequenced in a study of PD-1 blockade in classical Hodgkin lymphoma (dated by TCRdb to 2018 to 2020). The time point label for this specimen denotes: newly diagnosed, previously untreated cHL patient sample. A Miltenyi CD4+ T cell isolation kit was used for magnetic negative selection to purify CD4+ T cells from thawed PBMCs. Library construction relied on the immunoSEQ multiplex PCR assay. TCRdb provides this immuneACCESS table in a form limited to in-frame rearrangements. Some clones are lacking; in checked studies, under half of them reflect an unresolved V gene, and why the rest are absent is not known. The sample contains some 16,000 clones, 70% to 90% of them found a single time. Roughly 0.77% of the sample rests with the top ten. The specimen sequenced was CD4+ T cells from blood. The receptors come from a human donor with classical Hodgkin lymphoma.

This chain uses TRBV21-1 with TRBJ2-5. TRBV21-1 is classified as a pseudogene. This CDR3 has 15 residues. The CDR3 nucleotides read TGTGCCAGCAGCAATAATGGTGGGGGGCAGGAGACCCAGTACTTC. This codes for CASSNNGGGQETQYF.

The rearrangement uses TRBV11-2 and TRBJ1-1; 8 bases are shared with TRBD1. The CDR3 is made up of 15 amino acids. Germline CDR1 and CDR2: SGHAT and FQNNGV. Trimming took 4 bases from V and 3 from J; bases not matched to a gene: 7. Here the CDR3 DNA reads TGTGCCAGCAGCTCCCGACAGGGGACGTACACTGAAGCTTTCTTT. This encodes CASSSRQGTYTEAFF.

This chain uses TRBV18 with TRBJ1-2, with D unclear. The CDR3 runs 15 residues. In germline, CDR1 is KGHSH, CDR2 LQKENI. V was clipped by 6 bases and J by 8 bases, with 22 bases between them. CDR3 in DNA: TGTGCCAGCTCTTCCGCCTCGACACCGAGTCGGGGCTACACCTTC. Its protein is CASSSASTPSRGYTF.

The CDR3 nucleotides are TGTGCCAGCAGCTTAGAATCGTCAGTGAGAGCCTACGAGCAGTACTTC. Translating it yields CASSLESSVRAYEQYF. The J gene is TRBJ2-7, the V gene TRBV11-2; the D is unclear. V was pared by 0 bases and J by 2 bases, with 14 bases between. Germline lookup yields CDR1 SGHAT and CDR2 FQNNGV. The CDR3 consists of 16 residues.

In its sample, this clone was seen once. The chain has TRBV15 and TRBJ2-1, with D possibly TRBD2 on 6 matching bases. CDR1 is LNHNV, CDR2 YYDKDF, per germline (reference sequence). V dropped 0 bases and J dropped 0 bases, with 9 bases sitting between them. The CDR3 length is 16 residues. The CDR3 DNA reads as TGTGCCACCAGCAGAGACGCGGGGAGCTCCTACAATGAGCAGTTCTTC. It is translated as CATSRDAGSSYNEQFF.

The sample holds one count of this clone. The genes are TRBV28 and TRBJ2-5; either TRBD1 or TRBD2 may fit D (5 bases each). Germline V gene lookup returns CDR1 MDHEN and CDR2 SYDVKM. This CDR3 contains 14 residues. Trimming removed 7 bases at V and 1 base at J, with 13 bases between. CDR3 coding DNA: TGTGCCAGCACCTTGGGACGGTTCCAAGAGACCCAGTACTTC. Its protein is CASTLGRFQETQYF.

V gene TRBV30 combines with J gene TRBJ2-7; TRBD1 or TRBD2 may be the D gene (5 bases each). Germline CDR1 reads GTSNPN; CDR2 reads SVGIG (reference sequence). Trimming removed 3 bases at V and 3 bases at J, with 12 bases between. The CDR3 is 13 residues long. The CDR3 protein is CAWRTGTDYEQYF. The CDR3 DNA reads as TGTGCCTGGAGAACCGGGACGGACTACGAGCAGTACTTC.

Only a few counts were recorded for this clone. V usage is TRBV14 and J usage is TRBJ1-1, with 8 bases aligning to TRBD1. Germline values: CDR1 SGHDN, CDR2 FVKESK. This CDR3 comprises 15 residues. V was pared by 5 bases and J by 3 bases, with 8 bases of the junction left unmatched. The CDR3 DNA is TGTGCCAGCAGCAACGAAGGGACAGGCGACACTGAAGCTTTCTTT. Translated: CASSNEGTGDTEAFF.

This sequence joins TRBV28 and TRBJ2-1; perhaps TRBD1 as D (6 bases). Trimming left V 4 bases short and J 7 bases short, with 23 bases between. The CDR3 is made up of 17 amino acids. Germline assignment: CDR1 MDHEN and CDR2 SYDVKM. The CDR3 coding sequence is TGTGCCAGCAGTTCCCCCACACGCAGGGGAGCTAGGAATGAGCAGTTCTTC. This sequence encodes CASSSPTRRGARNEQFF.

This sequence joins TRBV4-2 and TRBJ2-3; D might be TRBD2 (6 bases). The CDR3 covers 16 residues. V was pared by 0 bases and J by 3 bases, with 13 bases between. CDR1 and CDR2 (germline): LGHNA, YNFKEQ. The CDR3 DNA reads TGTGCCAGCAGCCAAGACCTAGTTGGGAGGACAGATACGCAGTATTTT. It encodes CASSQDLVGRTDTQYF.

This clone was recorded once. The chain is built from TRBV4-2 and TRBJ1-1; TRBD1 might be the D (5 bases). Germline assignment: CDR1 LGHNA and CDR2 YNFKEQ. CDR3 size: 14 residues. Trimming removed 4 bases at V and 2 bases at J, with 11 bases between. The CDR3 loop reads CASSLGLTNTEAFF. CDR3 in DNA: TGTGCCAGCAGCCTGGGACTGACAAACACTGAAGCTTTCTTT.

The CDR3 reads CASSIFRLAGFSYEQYF. CDR3 sequence (DNA): TGTGCCAGCAGCATCTTTCGACTAGCGGGTTTTTCCTACGAGCAGTACTTC. This rearrangement joins TRBV6-4 to TRBJ2-7; TRBD2 matches at 10 bases. The V gene's germline CDR1 is MRHNA and CDR2 SNTAGT. V lost 6 bases and J lost 1; bases outside the gene matches: 12. The CDR3 spans 17 residues.

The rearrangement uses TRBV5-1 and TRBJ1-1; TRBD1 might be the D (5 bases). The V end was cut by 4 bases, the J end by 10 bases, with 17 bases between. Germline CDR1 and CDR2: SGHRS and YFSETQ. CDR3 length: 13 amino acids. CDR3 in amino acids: CASSGGRGEGAFF. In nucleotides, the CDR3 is TGCGCCAGCAGCGGGGGACGGGGAGAGGGAGCTTTCTTT.

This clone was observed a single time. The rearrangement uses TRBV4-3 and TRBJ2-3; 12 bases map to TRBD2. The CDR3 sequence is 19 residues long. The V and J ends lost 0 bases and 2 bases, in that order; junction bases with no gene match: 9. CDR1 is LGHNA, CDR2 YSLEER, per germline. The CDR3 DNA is TGCGCCAGCAGCCAAGAATCGGCTAGCGGGAGGGCCACCACAGATACGCAGTATTTT. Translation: CASSQESASGRATTDTQYF.

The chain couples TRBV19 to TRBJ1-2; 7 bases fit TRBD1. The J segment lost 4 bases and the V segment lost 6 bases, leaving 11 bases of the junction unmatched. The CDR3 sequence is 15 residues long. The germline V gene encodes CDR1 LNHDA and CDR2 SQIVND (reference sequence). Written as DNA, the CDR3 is TGTGCCAGTAGAAACAGGGGCAGGCCTTTCTATGGCTACACCTTC. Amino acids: CASRNRGRPFYGYTF.